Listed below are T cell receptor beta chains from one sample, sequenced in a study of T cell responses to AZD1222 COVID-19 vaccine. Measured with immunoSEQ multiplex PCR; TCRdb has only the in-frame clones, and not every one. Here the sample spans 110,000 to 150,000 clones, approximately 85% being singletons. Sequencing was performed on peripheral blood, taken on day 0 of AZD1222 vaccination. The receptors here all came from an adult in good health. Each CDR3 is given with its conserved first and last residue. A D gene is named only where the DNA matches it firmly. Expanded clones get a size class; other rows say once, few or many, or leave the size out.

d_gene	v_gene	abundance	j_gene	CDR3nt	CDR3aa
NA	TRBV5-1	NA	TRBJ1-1	TGCGCCAGCAGCTTTCGGACATCGAACACTGAAGCTTTCTTT	CASSFRTSNTEAFF
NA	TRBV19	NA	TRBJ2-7	TGTGCCAGTAGTCTGGGTGTCATGAGGGAGCAGTACTTC	CASSLGVMREQYF
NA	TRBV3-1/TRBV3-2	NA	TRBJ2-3	TGTGCCAGCAGCCGATTTTCGGTCACAGATACGCAGTATTTT	CASSRFSVTDTQYF
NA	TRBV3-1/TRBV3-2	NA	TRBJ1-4	TGTGCCAGCAGCCAAGATTCGGTACCTGAAAAACTGTTTTTT	CASSQDSVPEKLFF
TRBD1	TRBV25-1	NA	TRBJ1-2	TGTGCCAGCTTTTCGGACAGGGGGCTTGGCTACACCTTC	CASFSDRGLGYTF
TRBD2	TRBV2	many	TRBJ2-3	TGTGCCCAGGTGCTAGCGGATAGCACAGATACGCAGTATTTT	CAQVLADSTDTQYF
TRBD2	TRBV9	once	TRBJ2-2	TGTGCCAGCAGCGTAGCTAGCGGTTATACCGGGGAGCTGTTTTTT	CASSVASGYTGELFF
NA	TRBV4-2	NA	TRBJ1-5	TGTGCCAGCAGCCAAGAGGCCACCGACGGTCAGCCCCAGCATTTT	CASSQEATDGQPQHF
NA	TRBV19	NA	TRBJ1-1	TGTGCCAGTAGTCCCGGACCCATGAACACTGAAGCTTTCTTT	CASSPGPMNTEAFF
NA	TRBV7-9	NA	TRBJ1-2	TGTGCCAGCAGCTATTCGACCAAGGTCGGCGGCTACACCTTC	CASSYSTKVGGYTF
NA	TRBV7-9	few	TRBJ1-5	TGTGCCAGCAGCTCAGACTCTCCCCAGCCCCAGCATTTT	CASSSDSPQPQHF
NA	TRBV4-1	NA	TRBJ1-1	TGCGCCAGCAGCCAACCTACAAGGACCACAACTGAAGCTTTCTTT	CASSQPTRTTTEAFF
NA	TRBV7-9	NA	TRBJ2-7	TGTGCCAGCAGCTTATCCTCAGTGGTCTACGAGCAGTACTTC	CASSLSSVVYEQYF
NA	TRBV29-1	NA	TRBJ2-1	TGCAGCGTAAGCTCAGGGGAGGGTACGACCTACAATGAGCAGTTCTTC	CSVSSGEGTTYNEQFF
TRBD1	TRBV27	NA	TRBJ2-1	TGTGCCAGCAGGTTGACAGGGGCATACAATGAGCAGTTCTTC	CASRLTGAYNEQFF
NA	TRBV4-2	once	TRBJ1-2	TGTGCCAGCAGCCAGGCGGGGGCCGTTCACTATGGCTACACCTTC	CASSQAGAVHYGYTF
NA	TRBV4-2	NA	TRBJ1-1	TGTGCCAGCAGCCAAGACCGTTTCGTGAACACTGAAGCTTTCTTT	CASSQDRFVNTEAFF
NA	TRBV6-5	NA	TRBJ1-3	TGTGCCAGCAGTTCCTTCTCATCGGGAAACACCATATATTTT	CASSSFSSGNTIYF
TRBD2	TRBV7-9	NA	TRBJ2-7	TGTGCCAGCAGCTCATCGTTGGGGGGGACCTACGAGCAGTACTTC	CASSSSLGGTYEQYF
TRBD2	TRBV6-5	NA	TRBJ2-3	TGTGCCAGCGGTTGGACTAGCGGGGGGAGTACGCAGTATTTT	CASGWTSGGSTQYF
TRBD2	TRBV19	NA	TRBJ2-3	TGTGCCAGTAGTATAGGGGCTAGCGGGAGTTCAGATACGCAGTATTTT	CASSIGASGSSDTQYF
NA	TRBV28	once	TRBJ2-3	TGTGCCACTCTAAGCATGGATACGCAGTATTTT	CATLSMDTQYF
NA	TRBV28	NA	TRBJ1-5	TGTGCCAGCAGTTTATGGAATCAGCCCCAGCATTTT	CASSLWNQPQHF
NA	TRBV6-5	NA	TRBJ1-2	TGTGCCAGCCGGGGGCTTCCCCGCGGCTATGGCTACACCTTC	CASRGLPRGYGYTF
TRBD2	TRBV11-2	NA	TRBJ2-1	TGTGCCAGCAGACCCGGGACTAGTTTTAGTGAGCAGTTCTTC	CASRPGTSFSEQFF
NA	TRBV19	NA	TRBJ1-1	TGTGCCAGTAGAACAGTTGGGATTTTAATGAACACTGAAGCTTTCTTT	CASRTVGILMNTEAFF
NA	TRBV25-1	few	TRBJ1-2	TGTGCCAGCAGTGAAAATGGACCGGTGGAATGCTACACCTTC	CASSENGPVECYTF
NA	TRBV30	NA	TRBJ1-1	TGTGCCTCGACGGGGGACGGCACTGAAGCTTTCTTT	CASTGDGTEAFF
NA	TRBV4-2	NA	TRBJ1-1	TGTGCCAGCAGCCAAGATCTCAAGAACCTGAACACTGAAGCTTTCTTT	CASSQDLKNLNTEAFF
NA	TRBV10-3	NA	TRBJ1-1	TGTGCCATCAGTGACCCGGGACAAGTGAACACTGAAGCTTTCTTT	CAISDPGQVNTEAFF
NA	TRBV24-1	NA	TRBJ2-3	TGTGCCACCAGCCTGGGCCGGACAGATACGCAGTATTTT	CATSLGRTDTQYF
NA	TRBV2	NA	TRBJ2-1	TGTGCCAGCGGAACAGGGCCTGGAGATGAGCAGTTCTTC	CASGTGPGDEQFF
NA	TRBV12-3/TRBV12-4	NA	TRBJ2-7	TGTGCCAGCAGTCTCAGGGCCGGAGGGGAGCAGTACTTC	CASSLRAGGEQYF
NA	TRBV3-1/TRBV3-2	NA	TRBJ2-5	TGTGCCAGCAGCCATGGGGGGCTTCTAGAGACCCAGTACTTC	CASSHGGLLETQYF
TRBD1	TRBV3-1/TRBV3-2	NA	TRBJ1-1	TGTGCCAGCAGCAATACAGGGGATAACACTGAAGCTTTCTTT	CASSNTGDNTEAFF
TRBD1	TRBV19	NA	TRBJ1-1	TGTGCCAGTACCACGACAGGGGGCAACACTGAAGCTTTCTTT	CASTTTGGNTEAFF
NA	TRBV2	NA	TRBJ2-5	TGTGCCAGCAGTGTAATTGGCGGGGAAGCAGGAGAGACCCAGTACTTC	CASSVIGGEAGETQYF
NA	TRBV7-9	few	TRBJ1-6	TGTGCCAGCAGCCCCCCGGGCAGGGGTGATTCACCCCTCCACTTT	CASSPPGRGDSPLHF
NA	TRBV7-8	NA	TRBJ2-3	TGTGCCAGCAGCACCGGGTGGGACACAGATACGCAGTATTTT	CASSTGWDTDTQYF
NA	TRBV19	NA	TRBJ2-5	TGTGCCACCCGACGGGTAGTAAGTGGGACCCAGTACTTC	CATRRVVSGTQYF
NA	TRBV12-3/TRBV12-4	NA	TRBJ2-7	TGTGCCAGCAGTTTGGGCTACGAGCAGTACTTC	CASSLGYEQYF
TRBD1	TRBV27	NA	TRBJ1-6	TGTGCCAGCACCACGGACAGGGGAGGTAATTCACCCCTCCACTTT	CASTTDRGGNSPLHF
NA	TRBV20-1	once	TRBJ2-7	TGCAGTGCTAGTGACCCGGGACGGACCTACGAGCAGTACTTC	CSASDPGRTYEQYF
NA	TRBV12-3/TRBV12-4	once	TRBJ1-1	TGTGCCAGCAGTTTAGGGGTGACGGCTGAAGCTTTCTTT	CASSLGVTAEAFF
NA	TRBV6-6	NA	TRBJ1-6	TGTGCCAGCAAGGATGGGGCCTCCTCACCCCTCCACTTT	CASKDGASSPLHF
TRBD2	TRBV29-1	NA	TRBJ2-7	TGCAGCGTCCAGACTAGCGGGTCCGGGGGCTACGAGCAGTACTTC	CSVQTSGSGGYEQYF
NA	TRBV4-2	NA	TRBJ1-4	TGTGCCAGCAGCCGGACAGTTCATCCAACTAATGAAAAACTGTTTTTT	CASSRTVHPTNEKLFF
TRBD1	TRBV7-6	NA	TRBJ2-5	TGTGCCAGCAGCTTAGTCGAGACAGGGACGGGGGAGACCCAGTACTTC	CASSLVETGTGETQYF
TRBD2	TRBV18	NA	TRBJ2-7	TGTGCCAGCTCACCAAATGCGGGAGGGTGGTCCGAGCAGTACTTC	CASSPNAGGWSEQYF
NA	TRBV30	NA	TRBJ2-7	TGTGCCTGGAGTGTACGGGGAATTCCAGCCTACGAGCAGTACTTC	CAWSVRGIPAYEQYF